This passage covers 7 T cell receptor beta chains from one sample sequenced in a study of cytomegalovirus exposure and HLA in healthy donors. It was with 60 Vbeta and 13 Jbeta primers that the PCR ran. Here immunoSEQ multiplex PCR was the method, and the copy in TCRdb shows in-frame clones only, minus some. The specimen's table records about 170,000 clones. Input material: PBMCs. The receptors come from a woman aged 18-29 years in good health and CMV-seropositive.

This chain connects TRBV16 to TRBJ2-1; 9 bases match TRBD1. Per the germline V gene, CDR1 is KGHSY and CDR2 is FQNENV. Losses at the gene ends were 3 bases for V and 7 bases for J; bases not matched to a gene: 19. The CDR3 length is 19 residues. CDR3 in amino acids: CASSHTPGTGQGLLNEQFF. The CDR3 region has the DNA TGTGCCAGCAGCCATACCCCCGGGACAGGGCAAGGTTTACTGAATGAGCAGTTCTTC.

The rearrangement links TRBV6-4 to TRBJ1-5, with no clear D. V was pared by 3 bases and J by 5 bases, with 5 bases between. CDR3 length equals 12 residues. Germline values: CDR1 MRHNA, CDR2 SNTAGT. CDR3 in amino acids: CASSEQYQPQHF. In nucleotides, the CDR3 is TGTGCCAGCAGTGAACAGTATCAGCCCCAGCATTTT.

The V gene is TRBV5-5, the J gene TRBJ1-2; D unclear. Trimming left V 7 bases short and J 4 bases short, with 20 bases between. The CDR3 sequence is 15 residues long. CDR1 is SGHKS, CDR2 YYEKEE, per germline (reference sequence). This CDR3 is CASRPDISSPYGYTF. CDR3 nucleotide sequence: TGTGCCAGCCGCCCAGACATTTCTTCCCCCTATGGCTACACCTTC.

The gene calls are TRBV25-1 and TRBJ1-4, with D unresolved. This CDR3 has 14 residues. CDR1 is MGHDK and CDR2 is SYGVNS in the germline V gene. The V end lost 4 bases, the J end lost 5 bases, and 11 bases lay between the germline ends. CDR3 in amino acids: CASSGGRRNEKLFF. CDR3 DNA sequence: TGTGCCAGCAGTGGAGGCAGACGAAATGAAAAACTGTTTTTT.

The chain is built from TRBV12-2 and TRBJ1-1; the D call of TRBD1 is as the table states it, not checked on the DNA. TRBV12-2 is labeled a pseudogene. The CDR3 sequence is 16 residues long. The CDR3 bases are TGTGCAAGTCGCTCCCACAGGGGGGTAGCGAACACTGAAGCTTTCTTT. Amino acids: CASRSHRGVANTEAFF.

The chain is built from TRBV6-5 and TRBJ2-5, with TRBD1 identical over 9 bases. Trimming cost V 5 bases and J 13 bases; bases outside gene matches: 8. The CDR3 consists of 12 residues. The germline CDR1 and CDR2 sequences are MNHEY and SVGAGI. The CDR3 DNA reads TGTGCCAGCAGTCAGGGACAGGGCTTCTGGTACTTC. It encodes CASSQGQGFWYF.

The chain joins TRBV5-1 to TRBJ2-1, with 11 bases aligning to TRBD2. With V trimmed by 1 base and J by 0 bases, 6 bases remained unmatched. The CDR3 consists of 18 residues. Germline CDR1 is SGHRS and CDR2 is YFSETQ. In DNA, the CDR3 is TGCGCCAGCAGCTTGCCCCCAACTAGCGGGGGCTCCTACAATGAGCAGTTCTTC. Translated: CASSLPPTSGGSYNEQFF.